This is a list of T cell receptor beta chains from one sample in a study of cytomegalovirus exposure and HLA in healthy donors. The method was immunoSEQ multiplex PCR; TCRdb's version includes in-frame clones alone and lacks a portion of them. The sample includes under 150,000 clones, around 76% of them seen just once. What was sequenced was PBMCs. The receptors stem from a woman aged 50 to 60 in good health and CMV-seronegative. The CDR3 runs from the conserved cysteine through the conserved F or W. Each record gives: J gene, CDR3 length, V gene, clone size, D gene, CDR3 DNA, CDR3 protein. The D gene is left open where the match is weak. Clone sizes are given selectively: once, few, many, or a class where the clone is expanded.

TRBJ2-1,19,TRBV2,NA,TRBD2,TGTGCCAGCAGTATCAGGACTAGCGGGATGTCGGGCTCCTACAATGAGCAGTTCTTC,CASSIRTSGMSGSYNEQFF
TRBJ1-5,19,TRBV15,few,TRBD1,TGTGCCACCAGCAGAGGGCCCCGGGACAGAGCAGGGAGCAATCAGCCCCAGCATTTT,CATSRGPRDRAGSNQPQHF
TRBJ1-4,18,TRBV27,NA,TRBD1,TGTGCCAGCAGTTTGATTGGGACAGGGAGGGTGTATGGCGAAAAACTGTTTTTT,CASSLIGTGRVYGEKLFF
TRBJ2-7,14,TRBV5-1,NA,TRBD1,TGCGCCAGCAGCTGGGGACAGGGTGCCTACGAGCAGTACTTC,CASSWGQGAYEQYF
TRBJ2-7,14,TRBV2,few,NA,TGTGCCAGCAGAGCGACAGGTCATGGGTACGAGCAGTACTTC,CASRATGHGYEQYF
TRBJ1-5,14,TRBV25-1,NA,NA,TGTGCCAGCAGTGAATTGGGCCCCAATCAGCCCCAGCATTTT,CASSELGPNQPQHF
TRBJ1-3,18,TRBV28,NA,TRBD1,TGTGCCAGCAGCATTTGGGGGACAGGGGGCAAAGATCGGAACACCATATATTTT,CASSIWGTGGKDRNTIYF
TRBJ2-5,13,TRBV18,NA,NA,TGTGCCAGCTCACTCTCGTACCAAGAGACCCAGTACTTC,CASSLSYQETQYF
TRBJ2-5,14,TRBV5-4,NA,TRBD1,TGTGCCAGCAGTTTGGACAGGGAGAAAGAGACCCAGTACTTC,CASSLDREKETQYF
TRBJ1-6,16,TRBV25-1,NA,NA,TGTGCCAGCAGACAAACGGACCGACTATATAATTCACCCCTCCACTTT,CASRQTDRLYNSPLHF
TRBJ2-3,16,TRBV5-8,NA,TRBD2,TGTGCCAGCAGCTTGGCTCTAGCGGGAGGCGCAGATACGCAGTATTTT,CASSLALAGGADTQYF
TRBJ1-2,15,TRBV28,few,NA,TGTGCCAGCAGTTTGGTTGCAGGTTGGGTCGAGGGCTACACCTTC,CASSLVAGWVEGYTF
TRBJ2-1,17,TRBV11-1,NA,TRBD2,TGTGCCAGCAGCTCGGAACTCTCTAGCGGGAGAAGGAATGAGCAGTTCTTC,CASSSELSSGRRNEQFF
TRBJ1-1,13,TRBV7-3,NA,NA,TGTGCCAGCAGCCCCGGGTTGAACACTGAAGCTTTCTTT,CASSPGLNTEAFF
TRBJ2-3,14,TRBV7-6,NA,NA,TGTGCCAGCAGCCCACCAGGGGAAGTTGATACGCAGTATTTT,CASSPPGEVDTQYF
TRBJ2-2,15,TRBV5-4,NA,NA,TGTGCCAGCGGGGCCGGGCCGATGAACACCGGGGAGCTGTTTTTT,CASGAGPMNTGELFF
TRBJ2-5,15,TRBV7-6,NA,TRBD2,TGTGCCAGCAGCTTCAGACTAGCGTCTCCGGAGACCCAGTACTTC,CASSFRLASPETQYF
TRBJ2-1,16,TRBV19,few,TRBD1,TGTGCCAGTAGTATTACGCTGACAGGGGCCTACAATGAGCAGTTCTTC,CASSITLTGAYNEQFF
TRBJ2-3,15,TRBV6-1,NA,NA,TGTGCCAGCAGTGTCGACTCGTTCGGCACAGATACGCAGTATTTT,CASSVDSFGTDTQYF
TRBJ1-1,13,TRBV2,NA,NA,TGTGCCAGCGCTTTAGGGGGTGGGGTCGAAGCTTTCTTT,CASALGGGVEAFF
TRBJ1-1,13,TRBV27,NA,NA,TGTGCCAGCAGTTTTTCAGAGAACACTGAAGCTTTCTTT,CASSFSENTEAFF
TRBJ2-7,13,TRBV15,NA,NA,TGTGCCACCCGGGGAAAAGCCTCCTACGAGCAGTACTTC,CATRGKASYEQYF
TRBJ2-3,15,TRBV4-2,NA,NA,TGTGCCAGCAGCCTCATACAGGGAATCGCAGATACGCAGTATTTT,CASSLIQGIADTQYF
TRBJ2-1,16,TRBV9,NA,TRBD2,TGTGCCAGCAGCGGACTAGCGGGAGCCTCCTACAATGAGCAGTTCTTC,CASSGLAGASYNEQFF
TRBJ1-1,16,TRBV4-3,NA,NA,TGCGCCAGCAGCCCCGCTTCCAGGTCTAAAAACACTGAAGCTTTCTTT,CASSPASRSKNTEAFF
TRBJ2-6,15,TRBV5-1,NA,NA,TGCGCCAGCAGCTTGGAAGGGGTCGGGGCCAACGTCCTGACTTTC,CASSLEGVGANVLTF
TRBJ2-7,11,TRBV20-1,NA,NA,TGCAGTGTAGATGGTACCTACGAGCAGTACTTC,CSVDGTYEQYF
TRBJ1-4,15,TRBV7-9,NA,TRBD1,TGTGCCAGCAGCTTACCGGGACAGGGAAATGAAAAACTGTTTTTT,CASSLPGQGNEKLFF
TRBJ2-2,15,TRBV25-1,NA,NA,TGTGCCAGCAAACCCCAGGGGTCGGGAACCGGGGAGCTGTTTTTT,CASKPQGSGTGELFF
TRBJ2-2,17,TRBV4-1,NA,TRBD2,TGCGCCAGCAGCCAAGTTGGACTAGCGGATCACACCGGGGAGCTGTTTTTT,CASSQVGLADHTGELFF
TRBJ1-1,14,TRBV5-1,few,TRBD1,TGCGCCAGCAGCTTGGCAGGGGGCGACACTGAAGCTTTCTTT,CASSLAGGDTEAFF
TRBJ2-3,22,TRBV4-3,NA,TRBD2,TGCGCCAGCAGCCAAGATTGGATTTCAGGTAGCGGGAGGCCAATAAACACAGATACGCAGTATTTT,CASSQDWISGSGRPINTDTQYF
TRBJ1-5,15,TRBV12-5,NA,NA,TGTGCTAGTGGTTTGGTAGCAGGGGGCAATCAGCCCCAGCATTTT,CASGLVAGGNQPQHF
TRBJ1-2,10,TRBV30,NA,NA,TGTGCCTGGAGTGCGGGTGGCTACACCTTC,CAWSAGGYTF
TRBJ1-1,15,TRBV5-1,NA,NA,TGCGCCAGCAGCTTGACTACAGGAACGAACACTGAAGCTTTCTTT,CASSLTTGTNTEAFF
TRBJ2-7,14,TRBV30,NA,NA,TGTGCCTGGAACCGAGACTCCTCCTCCTACGAGCAGTACTTC,CAWNRDSSSYEQYF
TRBJ1-3,13,TRBV6-7,few,NA,TGTGCCAGCAGTCCCTTCGTCGGAAACACCATATATTTT,CASSPFVGNTIYF
TRBJ1-1,16,TRBV7-3,once,NA,TGTGCCAGCAGCATAAGGGGATCGGGGGGGAACACTGAAGCTTTCTTT,CASSIRGSGGNTEAFF
TRBJ2-1,12,TRBV7-9,NA,NA,TGTGCCAGCAGCCCCTCTTACAATGAGCAGTTCTTC,CASSPSYNEQFF
TRBJ2-7,15,TRBV6-5,NA,TRBD2,TGTGCCAGCAGTTACGGTGTGGGAGGGCCCTACGAGCAGTACTTC,CASSYGVGGPYEQYF
TRBJ1-1,14,TRBV29-1,few,NA,TGCAGCGGGGTTACAGGGACCGGGAACACTGAAGCTTTCTTT,CSGVTGTGNTEAFF
TRBJ2-2,19,TRBV7-2,NA,TRBD1,TGTGCCAGCAGCGCAACCGGGACAGGGGGCCCACTGAACACCGGGGAGCTGTTTTTT,CASSATGTGGPLNTGELFF
TRBJ2-6,16,TRBV27,NA,NA,TGTGCCAGCAGTGCCCGGAGTCGTTCTGGGGCCAACGTCCTGACTTTC,CASSARSRSGANVLTF
TRBJ1-5,19,TRBV27,NA,NA,TGTGCCAGCAGTAAAAAGGCAGGGTTAGGGGGGGCCGGCAATCAGCCCCAGCATTTT,CASSKKAGLGGAGNQPQHF
TRBJ2-6,14,TRBV7-6,NA,NA,TGTGCCAGCAGCTTATCCGGTGGGGCCAACGTCCTGACTTTC,CASSLSGGANVLTF
TRBJ1-5,13,TRBV7-2,NA,NA,TGTGCCAGCAGCTTAAAAAGAGATCAGCCCCAGCATTTT,CASSLKRDQPQHF
TRBJ1-1,15,TRBV7-9,NA,TRBD1,TGTGCCAGCAGCTCGACAGGGGGCCCAAACACTGAAGCTTTCTTT,CASSSTGGPNTEAFF
TRBJ1-1,14,TRBV10-1,NA,NA,TGCGCCAGCAATCCGCCGGACAAAGACCCTGAAGCTTTCTTT,CASNPPDKDPEAFF
TRBJ2-1,17,TRBV19,NA,TRBD2,TGTGCCAGTAGTATATCCCGACTAGCCTTTGCGAAAAATGAGCAGTTCTTC,CASSISRLAFAKNEQFF
TRBJ1-2,11,TRBV30,NA,NA,TGTGCCTTACAGGGCGGCTATGGCTACACCTTC,CALQGGYGYTF
TRBJ1-1,13,TRBV9,NA,NA,TGTGCCAGCAGCGTAGGGCCTAACACTGAAGCTTTCTTT,CASSVGPNTEAFF
TRBJ2-7,14,TRBV5-4,few,NA,TGTGCCAGCAGCTTGAGACGGAGCTCCTACGAGCAGTACTTC,CASSLRRSSYEQYF
TRBJ1-6,15,TRBV5-1,NA,NA,TGCGCCAGCAGCTTGGACGGCCGGGGGAATTCACCCCTCCACTTT,CASSLDGRGNSPLHF
TRBJ2-4,15,TRBV6-5,NA,NA,TGTGCCAGCAGTTACTCGCCTCGCCGGGCGGGCATTCAGTACTTC,CASSYSPRRAGIQYF
TRBJ1-1,12,TRBV18,NA,NA,TGTGCCAGCTCCGAGAGTGGCACTGAAGCTTTCTTT,CASSESGTEAFF